This T cell receptor beta chain was sequenced during a study of blood T cell repertoires in COVID-19. The wider study: Material from acute and convalescent COVID-19 was sourced from the United States, Italy and Spain. Sources were T cells, B-cell-depleted T cells, or PBMCs; the material itself was cDNA or gDNA.

The CDR3 contains 15 residues. Germline CDR1 is MNHEY and CDR2 is SVGAGI. Trimming left V 2 bases short and J 9 bases short, with 14 bases between. Under the authors' procedure: Nucleated cell number was recorded as an estimate derived from reference gene primer amplification. Libraries were prepared by immunoSEQ multiplex PCR; TCRdb keeps only in-frame clonotypes and omits some of them. V, J and clone size reflect that table, while D and trimming were determined from the DNA. Altogether 200,000 to 250,000 clones are present, approximately 83% being singletons, with the ten largest covering about 3%.

The chain couples TRBV6-5 to TRBJ1-6; no clear D gene. The sample consisted of peripheral blood. This clonotype was sampled from a woman in her twenties or thirties who had recovered from COVID-19. The CDR3 nucleotides are TGTGCCAGCAGTTACGGAGCCACCGGTACTTCACCCCTCCACTTT. Its protein product is CASSYGATGTSPLHF.